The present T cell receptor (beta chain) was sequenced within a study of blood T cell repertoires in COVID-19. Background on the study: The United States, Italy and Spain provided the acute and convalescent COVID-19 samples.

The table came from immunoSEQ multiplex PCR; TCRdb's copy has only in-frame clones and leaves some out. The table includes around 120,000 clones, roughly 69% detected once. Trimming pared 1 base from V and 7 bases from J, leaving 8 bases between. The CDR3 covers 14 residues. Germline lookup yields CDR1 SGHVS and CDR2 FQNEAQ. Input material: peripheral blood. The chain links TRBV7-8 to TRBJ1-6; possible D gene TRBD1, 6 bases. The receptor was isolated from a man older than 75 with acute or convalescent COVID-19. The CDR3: CASSLGTVNSPLHF. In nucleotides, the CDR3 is TGTGCCAGCAGCTTAGGGACAGTAAATTCACCCCTCCACTTT.